Below, one T cell receptor (beta chain) is given with its context. The sample holds many counts of this clonotype. Its antigen is unknown. Qualities for individual bases were not recorded, and no much larger clone is one base off. V is shortened by 3 bases, J by 6 bases, and the region joining them spans 16 bases. The CDR3 has 16 amino acids, counting the end cysteine and phenylalanine. The read is trimmed to its CDR3 DNA, 48 bases read in frame from base 1. CDR1 and CDR2 are read off the germline V gene as SGHRS and YFSETQ. This sample stems from a study of T-cell reconstitution after alpha-beta-depleted transplantation in children (dated by TCRdb to the mid-2010s). Broadly, across the study: T-cell immune reconstitution after TCRalphabeta/CD19-depleted allogeneic hematopoietic cell transplantation in children was quantitatively tracked in the study by means of TCR repertoire profiling.

The library was obtained by PCR. Reads for this sample came from an Illumina HiSeq 2500. TCR libraries were prepared with molecular barcoding, using unique molecular identifiers to normalize TCRbeta repertoire quantification. The public reads were reanalyzed by TCRdb: fastp trimming at Q25, MiXCR alignment, in-frame beta chains only. CDR3 protein sequences are deduplicated, and each keeps its most common genes and DNA. The sample table contains roughly 89,000 distinct CDR3 sequences; only one count was recorded for 12% of them. The top ten constitute approximately 13% of the sample. The rearrangement combines TRBV5-1 with TRBJ1-6, with no D gene named confidently. This material consisted of PBMCs from the stem cell graft donor, taken from the stem cell graft. This clonotype was obtained from a human donor who donated a stem cell graft to a child with inherited bone marrow failure. The CDR3 region has the sequence CASSYDQRELNSPLHF. The nucleotide sequence is given as TGCGCCAGCAGCTATGACCAGCGGGAACTTAATTCACCCCTCCACTTT.